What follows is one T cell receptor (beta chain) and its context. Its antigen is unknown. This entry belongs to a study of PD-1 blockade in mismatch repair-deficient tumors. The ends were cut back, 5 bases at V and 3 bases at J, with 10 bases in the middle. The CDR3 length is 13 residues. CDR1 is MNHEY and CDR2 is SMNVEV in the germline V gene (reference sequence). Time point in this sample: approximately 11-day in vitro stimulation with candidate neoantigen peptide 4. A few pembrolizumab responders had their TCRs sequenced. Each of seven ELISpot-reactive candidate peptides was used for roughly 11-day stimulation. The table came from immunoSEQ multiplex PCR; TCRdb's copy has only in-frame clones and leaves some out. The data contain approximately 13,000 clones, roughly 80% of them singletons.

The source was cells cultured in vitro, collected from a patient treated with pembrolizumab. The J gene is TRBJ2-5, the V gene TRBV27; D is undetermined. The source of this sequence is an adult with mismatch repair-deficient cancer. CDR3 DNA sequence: TGTGCCAGCAGTCCAATTGGCGAAGAGACCCAGTACTTC. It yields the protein CASSPIGEETQYF.